This record looks at one T cell receptor beta chain sequence and its context. Under the authors' procedure: Reference gene primer amplification gave nucleated cell count estimates. Using immunoSEQ multiplex PCR, the repertoire was profiled, and TCRdb retains in-frame clones only, with some absent. That table is the source of V, J and clone size, and D and trimming were worked out from the DNA. Counted here are hundreds of thousands of clones, roughly nine tenths occurring once; the ten biggest clones make up under 7%. These data originate in a study of blood T cell repertoires in COVID-19. Across the whole study: Sources were T cells, B-cell-depleted T cells, or PBMCs; the material itself was cDNA or gDNA.

Between the trimmed V and J ends, which lost 8 bases and 0 bases, there was a span of 13 bases. The CDR3 is made up of 15 amino acids. CDR1 and CDR2 (germline): SNHLY, FYNNEI. Sequenced: peripheral blood. The chain has TRBV2 and TRBJ2-2; a weak D match, TRBD1 (6 bases). The TCR comes from a man in his 60s who had recovered from COVID-19. CDR3 DNA sequence: TGTGCCAGCCAGAGGACAGCCGCGAACACCGGGGAGCTGTTTTTT. Translation gives CASQRTAANTGELFF.